This T cell receptor (beta chain) was documented in a study of blood T cell repertoires in COVID-19. Trimming pared 7 bases from V and 6 bases from J, leaving 18 bases between. CDR1 is MDHEN and CDR2 is SYDVKM in the germline V gene. The CDR3 runs 15 residues. Libraries were prepared by immunoSEQ multiplex PCR; TCRdb keeps only in-frame clonotypes and omits some of them. The sample contains some 50,000 clones, 93% of which appear only once. Sequencing used peripheral blood. The source of this sequence is a man aged 55 to 70 with COVID-19, enrolled during active disease. J is TRBJ2-2 and V is TRBV28, with TRBD2 as a possible D gene (7 bases). DNA of the CDR3: TGTGCCAGCACCGGGGGGCCCAGAAGCGCCGGGGAGCTGTTTTTT. The encoded protein is CASTGGPRSAGELFF.